This TCR beta chain was identified in a study of molecular identifiers for immune sequencing clone quantification. One entry per CDR3 protein, called by TCRdb with MiXCR from the PCR reads. Of hundreds of thousands of distinct CDR3 sequences listed, over 20% are singletons. CDR3 size: 13 residues. Germline V gene data show CDR1 as SEHNR and CDR2 as FQNEAQ (reference sequence). Trimming cost V 5 bases and J 2 bases, with 7 bases left between them. In this sample, this clonotype turned up many times. The rearrangement joins TRBV7-9 to TRBJ2-1, with no clear D. The sequenced material came from naive CD8+ T cells from blood, with Jurkat cell RNA spiked in. Subset of the sample: FACS-sorted CD8+CD4-CCR7+CD45RA+ naive T cells. This TCR was recovered from a human donor in good health. Some libraries in this study had Jurkat cell RNA spiked in. CDR3 amino acids: CASSRTPYNEQFF. The CDR3 DNA sequence: TGTGCCAGCAGCCGGACGCCCTACAATGAGCAGTTCTTC. Full variable domain (missing parts from reference TRBV7-9 and TRBJ2-1): DTGVSQNPRHKITKRGQNVTFRCDPISEHNRLYWYRQTLGQGPEFLTYFQNEAQLEKSRLLSDRFSAERPKGSFSTLEIQRTEQGDSAMYLCASSRTPYNEQFFGPGTRLTVL.